The table lists the clone carrying this T cell receptor (beta chain) with a few counts. Donor samples were obtained from healthy Caucasian individuals from Russia, aged 6 to 90. Each donor supplied 8 to 10 milliliters of peripheral blood. This specimen comes from a study of blood T cells in healthy people across ages. Next came a second PCR, run for roughly 6 to 11 cycles, which used a sample-barcoded 5' primer along with a J-beta primer mix. TCRdb recomputed calls from the 5' RACE reads with MiXCR, one row per CDR3 protein. The data hold 1.5 million to 2 million distinct CDR3 sequences, with less than 50% observed a single time. The V end was cut by 6 bases, the J end by 4 bases, with 9 bases between. This CDR3 comprises 12 residues. Germline V gene lookup returns CDR1 SNHLY and CDR2 FYNNEI.

This chain joins TRBV2 and TRBJ2-5; D is undetermined. This receptor was obtained from a woman aged 40-49 years in good health. Sequenced sample: blood. CDR3 coding DNA: TGTGCCAGCAGAAAGATGGGAGAGACCCAGTACTTC. This codes for CASRKMGETQYF.